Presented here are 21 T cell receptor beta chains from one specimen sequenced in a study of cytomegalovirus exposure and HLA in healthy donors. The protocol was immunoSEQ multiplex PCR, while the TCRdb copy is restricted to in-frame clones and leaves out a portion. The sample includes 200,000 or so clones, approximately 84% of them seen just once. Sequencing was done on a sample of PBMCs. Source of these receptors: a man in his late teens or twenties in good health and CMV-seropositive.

For the CDR3, the DNA is TGTGCCAGCAGCCCCTCCGGCGGAGACTATGGCTACACCTTC. Translation gives CASSPSGGDYGYTF. V is TRBV7-3 and J is TRBJ1-2; D is undetermined. Per germline, CDR1 SGHTA and CDR2 FQGTGA. This CDR3 comprises 14 residues. V dropped 5 bases and J dropped 3 bases, with 13 bases sitting between them.

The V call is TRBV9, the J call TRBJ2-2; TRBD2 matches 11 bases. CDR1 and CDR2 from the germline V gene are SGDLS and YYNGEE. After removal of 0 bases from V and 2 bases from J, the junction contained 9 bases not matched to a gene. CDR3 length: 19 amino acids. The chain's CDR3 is CASSVAASGRTLNTGELFF. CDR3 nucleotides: TGTGCCAGCAGCGTAGCGGCTAGCGGGAGGACATTAAACACCGGGGAGCTGTTTTTT.

The CDR3 DNA is TGCAGCGTCGCAGGTCCTAGCGGGAGAGGAAATAGCGACGAGCAGTACTTC. Protein sequence: CSVAGPSGRGNSDEQYF. This rearrangement joins TRBV29-1 to TRBJ2-7, with TRBD2 identical over 10 bases. Germline V gives CDR1 SQVTM, CDR2 ANQGSEA. The CDR3 extends over 17 amino acids. With V trimmed by 6 bases and J by 5 bases, 19 bases remained unmatched.

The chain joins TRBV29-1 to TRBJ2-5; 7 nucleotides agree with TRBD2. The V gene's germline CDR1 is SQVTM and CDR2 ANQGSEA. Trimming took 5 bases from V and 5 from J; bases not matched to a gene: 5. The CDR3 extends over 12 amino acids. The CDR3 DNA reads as TGCAGCGTTAAAAAGGGAGGGGAGACCCAGTACTTC. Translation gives CSVKKGGETQYF. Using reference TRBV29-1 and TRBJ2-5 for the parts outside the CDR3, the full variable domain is SAVISQKPSRDICQRGTSLTIQCQVDSQVTMMFWYRQQPGQSLTLIATANQGSEATYESGFVIDKFPISRPNLTFSTLTVSNMSPEDSSIYLCSVKKGGETQYFGPGTRLLVL.

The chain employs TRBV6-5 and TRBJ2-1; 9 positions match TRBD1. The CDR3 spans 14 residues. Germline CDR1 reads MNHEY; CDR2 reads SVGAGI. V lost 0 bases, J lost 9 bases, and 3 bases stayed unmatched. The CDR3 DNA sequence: TGTGCCAGCAGTTACTCAACAGGGGGCAGTGAGCAGTTCTTC. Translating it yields CASSYSTGGSEQFF.

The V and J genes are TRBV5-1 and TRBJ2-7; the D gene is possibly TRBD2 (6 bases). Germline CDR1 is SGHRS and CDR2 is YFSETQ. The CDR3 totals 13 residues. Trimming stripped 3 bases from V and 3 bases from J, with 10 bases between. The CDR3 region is CASSWGLDYEQYF. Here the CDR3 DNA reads TGCGCCAGCAGCTGGGGACTCGACTACGAGCAGTACTTC.

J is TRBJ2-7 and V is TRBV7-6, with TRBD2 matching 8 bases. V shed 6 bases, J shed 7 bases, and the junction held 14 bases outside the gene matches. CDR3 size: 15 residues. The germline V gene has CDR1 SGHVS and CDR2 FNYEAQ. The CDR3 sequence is CASRPTSGPIGEQYF. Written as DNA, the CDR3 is TGTGCCAGCAGACCTACTAGCGGCCCAATTGGGGAGCAGTACTTC.

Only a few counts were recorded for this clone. The CDR3 is CASTRTSGRYEQYF. CDR3 nucleotide sequence: TGTGCCAGCACTCGGACTAGCGGGAGATACGAGCAGTACTTC. The chain couples TRBV7-2 to TRBJ2-7; 13 nucleotides agree with TRBD2. This CDR3 has 14 residues. Germline CDR1 reads SGHTA; CDR2 reads FQGNSA. The V segment lost 7 bases and the J segment 4 bases; nucleotides outside the gene matches: 4.

CDR3 sequence: CASSGGTSGRALGELFF. In nucleotides, the CDR3 is TGTGCCAGCAGTGGCGGGACTAGCGGGAGGGCTTTGGGGGAGCTGTTTTTT. The chain carries TRBV28 and TRBJ2-2; 16 nucleotides agree with TRBD2. Germline lookup yields CDR1 MDHEN and CDR2 SYDVKM. The length of the CDR3 is 17 residues. Trimming cost V 5 bases and J 8 bases; bases outside gene matches: 8.

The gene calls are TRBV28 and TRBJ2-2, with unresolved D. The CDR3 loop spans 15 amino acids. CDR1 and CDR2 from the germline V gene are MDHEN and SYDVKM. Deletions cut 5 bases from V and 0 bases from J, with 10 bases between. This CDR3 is CASSPLPSNTGELFF. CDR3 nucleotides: TGTGCCAGCAGTCCACTCCCCTCGAACACCGGGGAGCTGTTTTTT. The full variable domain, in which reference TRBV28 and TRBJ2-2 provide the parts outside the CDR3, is DVKVTQSSRYLVKRTGEKVFLECVQDMDHENMFWYRQDPGLGLRLIYFSYDVKMKEKGDIPEGYSVSREKKERFSLILESASTNQTSMYLCASSPLPSNTGELFFGEGSRLTVL.

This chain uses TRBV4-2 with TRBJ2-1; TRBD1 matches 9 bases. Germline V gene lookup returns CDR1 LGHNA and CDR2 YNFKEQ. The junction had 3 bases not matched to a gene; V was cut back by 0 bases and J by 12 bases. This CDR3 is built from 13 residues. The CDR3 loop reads CASSQDTGGGQFF. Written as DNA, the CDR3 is TGTGCCAGCAGCCAAGATACAGGGGGCGGGCAGTTCTTC.

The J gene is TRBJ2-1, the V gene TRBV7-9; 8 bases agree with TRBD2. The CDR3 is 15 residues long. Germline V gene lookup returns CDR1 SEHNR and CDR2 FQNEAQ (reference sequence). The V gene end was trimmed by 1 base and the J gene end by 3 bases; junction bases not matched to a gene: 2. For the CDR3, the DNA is TGTGCCAGCAGCTTAGTACTAGCGGACTACAATGAGCAGTTCTTC. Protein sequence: CASSLVLADYNEQFF. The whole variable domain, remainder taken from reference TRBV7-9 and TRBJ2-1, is DTGVSQNPRHKITKRGQNVTFRCDPISEHNRLYWYRQTLGQGPEFLTYFQNEAQLEKSRLLSDRFSAERPKGSFSTLEIQRTEQGDSAMYLCASSLVLADYNEQFFGPGTRLTVL.

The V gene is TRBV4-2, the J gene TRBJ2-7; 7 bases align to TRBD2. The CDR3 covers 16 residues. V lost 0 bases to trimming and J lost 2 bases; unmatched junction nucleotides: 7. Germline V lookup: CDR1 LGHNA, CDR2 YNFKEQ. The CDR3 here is CASSQDHSGPTYEQYF. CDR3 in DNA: TGTGCCAGCAGCCAAGATCATAGCGGGCCAACCTACGAGCAGTACTTC.

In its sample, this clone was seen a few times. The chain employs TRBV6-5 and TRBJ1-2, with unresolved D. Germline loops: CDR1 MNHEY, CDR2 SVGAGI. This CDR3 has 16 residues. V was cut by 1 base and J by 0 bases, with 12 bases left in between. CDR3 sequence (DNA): TGTGCCAGCAGTTACTTTCCGGGGAAGGCTAACTATGGCTACACCTTC. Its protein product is CASSYFPGKANYGYTF.

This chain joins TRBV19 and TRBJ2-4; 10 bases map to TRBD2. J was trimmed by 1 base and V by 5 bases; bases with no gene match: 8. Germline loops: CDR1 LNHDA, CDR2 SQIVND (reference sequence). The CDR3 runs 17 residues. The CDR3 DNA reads TGTGCCAGTAGTGAGCGGGGGGGTGGACTGGCCAAAAACATTCAGTACTTC. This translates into CASSERGGGLAKNIQYF.

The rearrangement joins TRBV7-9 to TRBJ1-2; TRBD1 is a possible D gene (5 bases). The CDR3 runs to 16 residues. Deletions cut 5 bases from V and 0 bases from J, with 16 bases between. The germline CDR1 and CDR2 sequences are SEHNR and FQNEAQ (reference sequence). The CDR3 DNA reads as TGTGCCAGCAGCCTCACCAGCGCAGGGCCTAACTATGGCTACACCTTC. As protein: CASSLTSAGPNYGYTF.

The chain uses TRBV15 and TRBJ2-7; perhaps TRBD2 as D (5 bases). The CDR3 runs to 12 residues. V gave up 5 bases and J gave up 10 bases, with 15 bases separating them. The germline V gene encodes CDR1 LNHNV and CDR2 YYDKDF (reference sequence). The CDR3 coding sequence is TGTGCCACCAGCCCTACAACCGGGGTCCAGTACTTC. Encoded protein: CATSPTTGVQYF. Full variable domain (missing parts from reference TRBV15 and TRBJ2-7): DAMVIQNPRYQVTQFGKPVTLSCSQTLNHNVMYWYQQKSSQAPKLLFHYYDKDFNNEADTPDNFQSRRPNTSFCFLDIRSPGLGDTAMYLCATSPTTGVQYFGPGTRLTVT.

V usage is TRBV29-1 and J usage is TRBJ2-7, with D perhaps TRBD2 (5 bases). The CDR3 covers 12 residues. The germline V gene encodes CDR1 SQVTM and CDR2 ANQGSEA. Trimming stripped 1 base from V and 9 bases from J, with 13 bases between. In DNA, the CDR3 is TGCAGCGTTGAAGGGGGAGCCTCGGGGCAGTACTTC. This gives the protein CSVEGGASGQYF.

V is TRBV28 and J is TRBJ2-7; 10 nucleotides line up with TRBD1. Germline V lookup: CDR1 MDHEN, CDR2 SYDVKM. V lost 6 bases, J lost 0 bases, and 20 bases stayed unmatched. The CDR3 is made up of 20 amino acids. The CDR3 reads CASRGSAGTGADWNSYEQYF. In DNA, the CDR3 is TGTGCCAGCAGGGGGTCGGCCGGGACAGGGGCAGACTGGAACTCCTACGAGCAGTACTTC.

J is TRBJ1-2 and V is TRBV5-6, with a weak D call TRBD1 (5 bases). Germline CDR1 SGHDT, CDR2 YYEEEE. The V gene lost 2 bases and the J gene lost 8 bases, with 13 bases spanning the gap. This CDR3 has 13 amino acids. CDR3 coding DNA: TGTGCCAGCAGCTTTACCAGGGTTCAGGGCTACACCTTC. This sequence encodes CASSFTRVQGYTF. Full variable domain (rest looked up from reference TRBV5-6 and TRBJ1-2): DAGVTQSPTHLIKTRGQQVTLRCSPKSGHDTVSWYQQALGQGPQFIFQYYEEEERQRGNFPDRFSGHQFPNYSSELNVNALLLGDSALYLCASSFTRVQGYTFGSGTRLTVV.

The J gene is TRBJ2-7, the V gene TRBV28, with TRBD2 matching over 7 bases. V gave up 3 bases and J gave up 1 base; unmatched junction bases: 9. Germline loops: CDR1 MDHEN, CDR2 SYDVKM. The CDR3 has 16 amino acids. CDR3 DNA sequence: TGTGCCAGCAGTTTCCGACCGGCGGGAGTGTCCTACGAGCAGTACTTC. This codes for CASSFRPAGVSYEQYF. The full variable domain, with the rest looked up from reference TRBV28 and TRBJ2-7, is DVKVTQSSRYLVKRTGEKVFLECVQDMDHENMFWYRQDPGLGLRLIYFSYDVKMKEKGDIPEGYSVSREKKERFSLILESASTNQTSMYLCASSFRPAGVSYEQYFGPGTRLTVT.